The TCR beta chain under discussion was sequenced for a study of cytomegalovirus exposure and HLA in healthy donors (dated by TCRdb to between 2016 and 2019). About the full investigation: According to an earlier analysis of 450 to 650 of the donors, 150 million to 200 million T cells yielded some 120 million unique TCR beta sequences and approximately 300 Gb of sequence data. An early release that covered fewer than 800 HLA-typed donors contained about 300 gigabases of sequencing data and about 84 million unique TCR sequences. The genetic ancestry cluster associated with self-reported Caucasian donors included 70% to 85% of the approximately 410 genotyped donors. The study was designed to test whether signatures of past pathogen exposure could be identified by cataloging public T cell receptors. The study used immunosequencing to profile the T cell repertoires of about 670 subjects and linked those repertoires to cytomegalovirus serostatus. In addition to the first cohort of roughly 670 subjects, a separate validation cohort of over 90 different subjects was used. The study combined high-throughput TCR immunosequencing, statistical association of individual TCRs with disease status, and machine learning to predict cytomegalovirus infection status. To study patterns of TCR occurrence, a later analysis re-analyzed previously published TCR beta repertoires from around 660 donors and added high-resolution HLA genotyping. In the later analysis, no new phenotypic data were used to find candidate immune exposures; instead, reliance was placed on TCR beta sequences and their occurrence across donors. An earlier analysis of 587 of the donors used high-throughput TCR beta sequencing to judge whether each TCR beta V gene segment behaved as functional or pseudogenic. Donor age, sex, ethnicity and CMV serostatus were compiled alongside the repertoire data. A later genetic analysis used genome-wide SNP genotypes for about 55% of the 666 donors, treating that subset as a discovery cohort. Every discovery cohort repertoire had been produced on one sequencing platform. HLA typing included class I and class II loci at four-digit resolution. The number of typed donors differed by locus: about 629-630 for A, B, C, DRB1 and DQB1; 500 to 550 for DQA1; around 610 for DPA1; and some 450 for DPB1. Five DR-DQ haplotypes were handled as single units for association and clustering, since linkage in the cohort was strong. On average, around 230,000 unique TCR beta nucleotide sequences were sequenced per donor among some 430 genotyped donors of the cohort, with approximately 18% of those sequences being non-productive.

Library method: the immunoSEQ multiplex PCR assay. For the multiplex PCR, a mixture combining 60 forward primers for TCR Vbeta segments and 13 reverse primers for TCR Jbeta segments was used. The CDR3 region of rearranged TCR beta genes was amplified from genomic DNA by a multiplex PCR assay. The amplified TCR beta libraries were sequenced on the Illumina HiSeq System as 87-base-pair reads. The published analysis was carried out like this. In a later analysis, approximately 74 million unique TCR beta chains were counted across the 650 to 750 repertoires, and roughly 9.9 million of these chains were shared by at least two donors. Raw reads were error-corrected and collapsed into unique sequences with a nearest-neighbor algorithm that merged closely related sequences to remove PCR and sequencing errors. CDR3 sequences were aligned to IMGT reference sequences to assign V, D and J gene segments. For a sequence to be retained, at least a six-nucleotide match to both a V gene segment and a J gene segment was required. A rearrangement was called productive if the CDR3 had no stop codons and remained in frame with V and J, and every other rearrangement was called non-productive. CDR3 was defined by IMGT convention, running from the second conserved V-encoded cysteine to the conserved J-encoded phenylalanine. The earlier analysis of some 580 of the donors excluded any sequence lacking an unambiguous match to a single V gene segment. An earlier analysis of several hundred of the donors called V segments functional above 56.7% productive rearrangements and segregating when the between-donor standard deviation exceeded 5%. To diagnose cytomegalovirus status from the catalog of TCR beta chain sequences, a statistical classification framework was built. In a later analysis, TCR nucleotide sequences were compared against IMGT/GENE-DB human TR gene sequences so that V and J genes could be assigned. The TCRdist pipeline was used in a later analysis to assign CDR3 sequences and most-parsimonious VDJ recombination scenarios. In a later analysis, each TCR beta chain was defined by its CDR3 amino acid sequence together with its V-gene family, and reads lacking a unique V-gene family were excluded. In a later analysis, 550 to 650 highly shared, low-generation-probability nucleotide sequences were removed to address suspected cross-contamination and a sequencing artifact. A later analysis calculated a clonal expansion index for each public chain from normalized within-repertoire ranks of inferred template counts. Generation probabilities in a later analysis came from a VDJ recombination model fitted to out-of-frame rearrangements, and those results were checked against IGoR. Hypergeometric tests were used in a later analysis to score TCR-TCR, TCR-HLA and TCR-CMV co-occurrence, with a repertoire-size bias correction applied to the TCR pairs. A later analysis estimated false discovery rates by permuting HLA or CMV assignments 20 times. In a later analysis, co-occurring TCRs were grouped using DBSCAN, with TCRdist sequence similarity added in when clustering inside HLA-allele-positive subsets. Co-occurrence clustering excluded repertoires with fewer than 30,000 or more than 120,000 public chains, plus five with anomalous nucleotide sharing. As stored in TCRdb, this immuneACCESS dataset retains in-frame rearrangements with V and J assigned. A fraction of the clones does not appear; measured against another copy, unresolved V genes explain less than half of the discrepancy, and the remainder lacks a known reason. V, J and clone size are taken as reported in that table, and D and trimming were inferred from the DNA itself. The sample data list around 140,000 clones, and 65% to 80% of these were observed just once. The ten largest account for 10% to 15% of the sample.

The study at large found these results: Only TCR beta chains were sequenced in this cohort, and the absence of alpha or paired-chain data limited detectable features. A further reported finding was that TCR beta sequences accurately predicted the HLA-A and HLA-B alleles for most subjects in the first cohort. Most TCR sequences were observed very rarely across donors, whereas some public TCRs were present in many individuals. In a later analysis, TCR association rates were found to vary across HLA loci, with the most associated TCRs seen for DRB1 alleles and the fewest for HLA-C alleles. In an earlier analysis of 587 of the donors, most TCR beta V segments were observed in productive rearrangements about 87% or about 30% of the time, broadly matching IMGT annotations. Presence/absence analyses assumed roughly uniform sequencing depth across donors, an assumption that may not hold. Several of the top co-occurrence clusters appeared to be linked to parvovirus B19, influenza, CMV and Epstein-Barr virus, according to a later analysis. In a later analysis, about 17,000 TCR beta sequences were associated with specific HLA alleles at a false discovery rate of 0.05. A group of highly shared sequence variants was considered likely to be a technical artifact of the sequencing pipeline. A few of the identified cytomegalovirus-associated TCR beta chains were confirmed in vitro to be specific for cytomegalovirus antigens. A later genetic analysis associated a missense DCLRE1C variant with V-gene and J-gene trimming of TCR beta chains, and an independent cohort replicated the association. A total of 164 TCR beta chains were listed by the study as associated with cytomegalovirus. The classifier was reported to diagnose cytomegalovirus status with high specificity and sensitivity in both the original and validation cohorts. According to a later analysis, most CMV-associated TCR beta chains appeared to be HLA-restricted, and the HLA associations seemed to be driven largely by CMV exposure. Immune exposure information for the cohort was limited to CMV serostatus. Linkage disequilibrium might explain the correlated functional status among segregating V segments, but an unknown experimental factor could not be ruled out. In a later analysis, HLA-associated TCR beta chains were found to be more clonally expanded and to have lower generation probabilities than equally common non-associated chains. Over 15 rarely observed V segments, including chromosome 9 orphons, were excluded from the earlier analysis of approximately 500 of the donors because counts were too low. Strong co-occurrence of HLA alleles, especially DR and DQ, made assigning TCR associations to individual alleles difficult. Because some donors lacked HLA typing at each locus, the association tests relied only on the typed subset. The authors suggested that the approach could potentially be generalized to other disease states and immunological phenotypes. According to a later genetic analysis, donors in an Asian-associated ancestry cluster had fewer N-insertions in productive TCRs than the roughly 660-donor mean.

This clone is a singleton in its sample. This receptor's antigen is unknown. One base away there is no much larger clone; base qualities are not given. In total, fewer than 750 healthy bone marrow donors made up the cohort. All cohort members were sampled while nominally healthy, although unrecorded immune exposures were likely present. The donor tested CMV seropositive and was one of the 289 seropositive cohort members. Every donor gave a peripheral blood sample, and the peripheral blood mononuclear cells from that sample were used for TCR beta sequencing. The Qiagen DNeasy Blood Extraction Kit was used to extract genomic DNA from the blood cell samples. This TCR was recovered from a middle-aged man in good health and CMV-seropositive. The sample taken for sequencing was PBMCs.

CDR3 sequence: CASGSKGQGRGEQYF. The sequenced DNA is TGTGCTAGTGGTTCGAAAGGACAGGGGCGAGGGGAGCAGTACTTC. The chain joins TRBV12-5 to TRBJ2-7; the central 9 bases match TRBD1. The germline V and J ends show losses of 4 bases and 7 bases respectively, and no gene match explains 11 bases of the junction. Measured from the cysteine to the phenylalanine, the CDR3 is 15 residues long. Here the CDR3 DNA is all that survives: 45 bases in frame from base 1. Sequences LGHNT (CDR1) and FRNRAP (CDR2) are obtained from the germline V gene. The reference TRBV12-5 and TRBJ2-7 proteins fill in what lies around the CDR3, so the full variable domain reads DARVTQTPRHKVTEMGQEVTMRCQPILGHNTVFWYRQTMMQGLELLAYFRNRAPLDDSGMPKDRFSAEMPDATLATLKIQPSEPRDSAVYFCASGSKGQGRGEQYFGPGTRLTVT.